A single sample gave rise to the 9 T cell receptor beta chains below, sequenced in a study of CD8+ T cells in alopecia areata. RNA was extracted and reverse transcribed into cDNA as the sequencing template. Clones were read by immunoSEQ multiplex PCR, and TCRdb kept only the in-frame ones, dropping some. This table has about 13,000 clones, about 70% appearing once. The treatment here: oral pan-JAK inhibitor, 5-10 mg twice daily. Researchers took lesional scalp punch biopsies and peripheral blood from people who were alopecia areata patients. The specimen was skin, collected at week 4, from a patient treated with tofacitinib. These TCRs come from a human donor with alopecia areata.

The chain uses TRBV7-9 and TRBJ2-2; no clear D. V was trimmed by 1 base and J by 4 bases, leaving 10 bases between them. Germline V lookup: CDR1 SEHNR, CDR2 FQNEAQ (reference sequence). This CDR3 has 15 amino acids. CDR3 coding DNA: TGTGCCAGCAGCTTAGATCGGTGGGGCACCGGGGAGCTGTTTTTT. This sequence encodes CASSLDRWGTGELFF.

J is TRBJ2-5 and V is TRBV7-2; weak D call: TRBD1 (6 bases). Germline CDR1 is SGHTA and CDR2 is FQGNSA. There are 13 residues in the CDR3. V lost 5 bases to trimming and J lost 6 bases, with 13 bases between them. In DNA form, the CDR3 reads TGTGCCAGCAGCACACAGGGTAGGCAGACCCAGTACTTC. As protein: CASSTQGRQTQYF.

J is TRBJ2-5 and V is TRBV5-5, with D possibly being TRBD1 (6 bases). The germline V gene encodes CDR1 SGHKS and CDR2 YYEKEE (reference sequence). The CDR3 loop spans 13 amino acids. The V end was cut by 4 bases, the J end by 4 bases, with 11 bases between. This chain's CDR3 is CASSTTGSETQYF. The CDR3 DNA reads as TGTGCCAGCAGCACCACAGGGTCAGAGACCCAGTACTTC.

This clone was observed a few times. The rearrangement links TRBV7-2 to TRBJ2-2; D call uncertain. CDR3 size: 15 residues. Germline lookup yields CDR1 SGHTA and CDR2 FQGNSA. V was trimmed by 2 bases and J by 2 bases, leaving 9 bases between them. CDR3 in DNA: TGTGCCAGCAGCTTAACGCAGGTTAACACCGGGGAGCTGTTTTTT. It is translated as CASSLTQVNTGELFF.

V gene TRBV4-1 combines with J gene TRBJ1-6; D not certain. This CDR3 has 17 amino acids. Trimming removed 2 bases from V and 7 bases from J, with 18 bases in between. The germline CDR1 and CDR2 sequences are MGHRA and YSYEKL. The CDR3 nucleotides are TGCGCCAGCAGCCAATTGGGATTTGGACGGATCAATTCACCCCTCCACTTT. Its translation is CASSQLGFGRINSPLHF.

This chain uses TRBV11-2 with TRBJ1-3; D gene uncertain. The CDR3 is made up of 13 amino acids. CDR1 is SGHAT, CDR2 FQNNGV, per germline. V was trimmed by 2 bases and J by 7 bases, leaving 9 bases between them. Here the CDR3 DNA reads TGTGCCAGCAGCTTATCCCAAAAGAACACCATATATTTT. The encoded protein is CASSLSQKNTIYF.

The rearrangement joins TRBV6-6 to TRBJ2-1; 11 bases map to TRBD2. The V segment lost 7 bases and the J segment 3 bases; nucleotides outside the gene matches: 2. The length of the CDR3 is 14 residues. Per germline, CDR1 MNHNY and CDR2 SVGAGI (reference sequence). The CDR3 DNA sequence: TGTGCCAGCATTCTAGCGGGGGGCTACAATGAGCAGTTCTTC. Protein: CASILAGGYNEQFF.

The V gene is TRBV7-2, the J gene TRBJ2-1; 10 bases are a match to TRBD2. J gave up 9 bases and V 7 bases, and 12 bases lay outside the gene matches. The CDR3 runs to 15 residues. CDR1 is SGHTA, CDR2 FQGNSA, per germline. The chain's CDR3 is CASKIGLAGVGEQFF. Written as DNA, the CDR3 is TGTGCCAGCAAAATAGGGCTAGCGGGGGTCGGTGAGCAGTTCTTC.

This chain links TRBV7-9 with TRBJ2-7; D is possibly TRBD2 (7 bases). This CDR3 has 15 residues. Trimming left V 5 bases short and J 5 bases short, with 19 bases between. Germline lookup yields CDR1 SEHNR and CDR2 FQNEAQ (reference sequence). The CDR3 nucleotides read TGTGCCAGCAGCCCTCTCTTGGGGGGGGCCCACGAGCAGTACTTC. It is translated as CASSPLLGGAHEQYF.